Included here is one TCR beta chain sequence, with context. It lacks a known antigen. These data are taken from a study of CXCR3-negative and CXCR3-positive naive CD8 T cells (dated by TCRdb to between 2018 and 2020). Study-wide context: In total, roughly 140 million TRB reads were obtained, which works out to roughly 1.5 +/- 0.3 million reads per library. Data from about 12 donors, pooled across two independent experiments, went into the diversity and physicochemical repertoire analyses. For the TRBV-TRBJ cluster analysis, the naive subsets came from about 5 donors, while the memory cells came from 3 donors. The study at large found these results: TRB CDR3s from CXCR3-positive naive cells showed higher hydrophobicity (lower Kidera factor 4), lower energy, and higher strength and volume indices than CXCR3-negative naive cells. Comparably high repertoire diversity was found in both naive subsets, whereas much lower repertoire diversity was found in memory CD8+ T cells. Within the same donor, TRBV-TRBJ usage looked similar between naive CXCR3-negative and CXCR3-positive cells, but memory cells had distinct patterns. Because CXCR3 expression was partially decreased after cryopreservation, freshly isolated PBMCs were used for most assays. Surface CD5, linked to self-reactivity in mice, was comparable between naive subsets; TCR interaction strength was therefore also inferred from TRB CDR3 physicochemical properties.

The germline V gene gives CDR1 as MGHRA and CDR2 as YSYEKL. Reading from cysteine to phenylalanine, the CDR3 counts 13 amino acids. No DNA was logged. TCRdb records NextSeq 550 as the sequencer. The Human TCR Profiling Kit (MiLaboratory) was used to prepare UMI-labeled 5' RACE TRB cDNA libraries. The full amount of extracted RNA was used for cDNA synthesis, and the full amount of resulting cDNA was used for PCR amplification. Libraries were prepared in parallel with an identical number of PCR cycles. In the paper's pipeline: With a requirement of at least two reads per UMI, MIGEC and MiXCR extracted about 52,000 +/- 9,100 unique UMI-labeled TRB cDNA molecules per library. On average, each library contained approximately 40,000 +/- 10,000 functional in-frame TRB CDR3 nucleotide clonotypes without stop codons. After downsampling to 5000 UMI-labeled TRB molecules per sample, diversity metrics such as normalized Shannon-Wiener and Chao1 were calculated in VDJtools. VDJtools computed clonotype-size-weighted physicochemical properties of the central five CDR3 residues: interaction energy, strength, volume and Kidera factor 4. The reads underwent TCRdb reprocessing, giving one record for each CDR3 protein sequence and no DNA. TCRdb's processing, not the study's, gives the V and J calls here. This sample's table carries about 90,000 distinct CDR3 sequences. Clones ranked in the top ten supply 0.95% to 1.4% of the sample.

Each CD8+ T cell subset was flow-sorted in triplicate, and some 310,000 cells per subset were placed directly into RLT lysis buffer. Naive CD8+ T cells were defined stringently as CD45RO-CCR7+CD27+CD95- to exclude memory contaminants. Peripheral blood mononuclear cells were isolated from buffy coats using standard density gradient centrifugation. Naive CXCR3-negative and CXCR3-positive CD8+ T cells were flow-sorted on a FACSAria III. Total RNA was extracted from sorted cells using an RNeasy Mini Kit. The chain uses TRBV4-1 and TRBJ2-7; with no DNA, the TCRdb D assignment of TRBD1 cannot be verified. Sequenced: naive CXCR3- CD8+ T cells from blood. The sample's cell subset or site label, in plain terms: CD45RO-CCR7+CD27+CD95- naive CD8+ T cells lacking CXCR3 (TNR3-). This TCR derives from a human donor in good health. Some clones in this sample may be carry-over from other donors' samples. CDR3 protein: CASAGQSSYEQYF.